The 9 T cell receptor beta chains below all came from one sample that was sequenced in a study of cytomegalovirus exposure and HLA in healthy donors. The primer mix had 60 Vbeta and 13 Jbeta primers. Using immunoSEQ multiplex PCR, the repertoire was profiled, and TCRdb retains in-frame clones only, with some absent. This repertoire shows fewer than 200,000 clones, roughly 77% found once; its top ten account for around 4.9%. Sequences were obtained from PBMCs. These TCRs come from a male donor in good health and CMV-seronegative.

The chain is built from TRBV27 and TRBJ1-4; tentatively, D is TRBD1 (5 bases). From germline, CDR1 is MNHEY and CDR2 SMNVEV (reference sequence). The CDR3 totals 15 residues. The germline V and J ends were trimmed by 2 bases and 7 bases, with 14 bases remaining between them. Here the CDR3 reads CASSLRGRVGEKLFF. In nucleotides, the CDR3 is TGTGCCAGCAGTTTAAGGGGCAGGGTGGGTGAAAAACTGTTTTTT.

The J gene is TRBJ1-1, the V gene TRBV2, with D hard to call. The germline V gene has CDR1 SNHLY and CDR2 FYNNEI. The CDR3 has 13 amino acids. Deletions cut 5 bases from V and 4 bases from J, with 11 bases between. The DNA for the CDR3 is TGTGCCAGCAGTCGGGGAGGGCTCACTGAAGCTTTCTTT. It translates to CASSRGGLTEAFF.

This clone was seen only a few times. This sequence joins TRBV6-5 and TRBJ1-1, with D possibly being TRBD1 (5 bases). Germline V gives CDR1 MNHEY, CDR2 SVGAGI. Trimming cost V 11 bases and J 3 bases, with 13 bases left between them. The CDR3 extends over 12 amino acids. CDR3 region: CAAQGVYTEAFF. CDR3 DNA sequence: TGTGCCGCCCAAGGGGTTTACACTGAAGCTTTCTTT.

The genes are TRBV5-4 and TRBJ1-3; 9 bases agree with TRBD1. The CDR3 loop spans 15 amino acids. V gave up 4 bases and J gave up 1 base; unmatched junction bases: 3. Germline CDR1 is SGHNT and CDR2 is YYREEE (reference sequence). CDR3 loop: CASSLDRGSGNTIYF. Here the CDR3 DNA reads TGTGCCAGCAGCCTAGACAGGGGGTCTGGAAACACCATATATTTT.

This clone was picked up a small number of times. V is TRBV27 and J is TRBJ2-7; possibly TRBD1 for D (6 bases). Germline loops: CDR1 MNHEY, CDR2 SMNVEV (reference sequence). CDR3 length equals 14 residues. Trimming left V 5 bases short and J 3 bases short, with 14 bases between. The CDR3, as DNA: TGTGCCAGCAGTGGATCCGGGACAAACTACGAGCAGTACTTC. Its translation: CASSGSGTNYEQYF.

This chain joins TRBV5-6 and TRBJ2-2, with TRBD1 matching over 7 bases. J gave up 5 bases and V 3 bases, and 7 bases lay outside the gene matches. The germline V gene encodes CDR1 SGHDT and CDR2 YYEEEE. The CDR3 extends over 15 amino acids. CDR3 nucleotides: TGTGCCAGCAGCTCTCGACAGGGAGATACCGGGGAGCTGTTTTTT. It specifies CASSSRQGDTGELFF.

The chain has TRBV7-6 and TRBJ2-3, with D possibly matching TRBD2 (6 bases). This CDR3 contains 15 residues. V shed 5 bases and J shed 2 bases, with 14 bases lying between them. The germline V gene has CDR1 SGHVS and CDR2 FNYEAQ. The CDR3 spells CASSGSGFPTDTQYF. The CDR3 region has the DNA TGTGCCAGCAGCGGGAGCGGGTTTCCCACAGATACGCAGTATTTT.

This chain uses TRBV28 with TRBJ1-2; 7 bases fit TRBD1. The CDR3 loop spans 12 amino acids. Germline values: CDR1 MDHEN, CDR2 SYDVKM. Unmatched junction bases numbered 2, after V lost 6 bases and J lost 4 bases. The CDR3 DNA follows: TGTGCCAGCAGCCAGGGGGGCTATGGCTACACCTTC. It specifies CASSQGGYGYTF.

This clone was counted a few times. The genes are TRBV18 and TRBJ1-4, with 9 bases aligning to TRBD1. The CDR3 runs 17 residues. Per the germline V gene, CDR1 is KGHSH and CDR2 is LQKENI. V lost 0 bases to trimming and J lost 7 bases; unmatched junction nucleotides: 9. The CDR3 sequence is CASSPPRGQGIGEKLFF. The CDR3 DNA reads TGTGCCAGCTCACCACCGAGGGGACAGGGCATTGGTGAAAAACTGTTTTTT.